The 21 T cell receptor beta chains below all came from one sample that was sequenced in a study of CXCR3-negative and CXCR3-positive naive CD8 T cells (dated by TCRdb to the late 2010s). This sample was sequenced with a NextSeq 550. The Human TCR Profiling Kit (MiLaboratory) was used to prepare UMI-labeled 5' RACE TRB cDNA libraries. TCRdb reprocessed the reads and provides one entry for every CDR3 protein sequence; no DNA is given. The sample table includes some 28,000 distinct CDR3 sequences. Approximately 10% of the sample is in the top ten clones. The sample was memory CD8+ T cells from blood. What the cell subset or site label conveys for this sample: conventional CD8+ memory T cells (TMEM), sorted as controls. These receptors were collected from a human donor in good health. Some clones in this sample may be carry-over from other donors' samples.

The chain is built from TRBV28 and TRBJ2-7; the TCRdb D gene call, TRBD1, has no DNA to confirm it. CDR3 length: 15 amino acids. Per the germline V gene, CDR1 is MDHEN and CDR2 is SYDVKM. The CDR3 loop is CASSFRAGLGDEQYF. Combining the CDR3 with reference TRBV28 and TRBJ2-7 gives the whole variable domain DVKVTQSSRYLVKRTGEKVFLECVQDMDHENMFWYRQDPGLGLRLIYFSYDVKMKEKGDIPEGYSVSREKKERFSLILESASTNQTSMYLCASSFRAGLGDEQYFGPGTRLTVT.

This clonotype counts as medium-sized by frequency. Here the CDR3 reads CASTIINGDEQFF. The V and J genes are TRBV5-1 and TRBJ2-1. Germline V lookup: CDR1 SGHRS, CDR2 YFSETQ. The CDR3 has 13 amino acids.

This clonotype is deemed medium-sized by its frequency. The chain couples TRBV11-3 to TRBJ2-6. The CDR3 loop spans 16 amino acids. CDR1 and CDR2 (germline): SGHNT, YENEEA. CDR3: CASSHGEYSGANVLTF.

V usage is TRBV29-1 and J usage is TRBJ2-5; TCRdb proposes TRBD2, but this gene call is untestable without DNA. CDR1 SQVTM and CDR2 ANQGSEA come from the germline V gene. This CDR3 region has 12 residues. CDR3 in amino acids: CSGEGREETQYF. The full variable domain, with the rest looked up from reference TRBV29-1 and TRBJ2-5, is SAVISQKPSRDICQRGTSLTIQCQVDSQVTMMFWYRQQPGQSLTLIATANQGSEATYESGFVIDKFPISRPNLTFSTLTVSNMSPEDSSIYLCSGEGREETQYFGPGTRLLVL.

This rearrangement joins TRBV7-9 to TRBJ2-5; the TCRdb call, TRBD1, lacks DNA for checking. Germline-derived CDR1 and CDR2 are SEHNR and FQNEAQ (reference sequence). The CDR3 has 11 residues. The CDR3 loop reads CASSSGGTQYF.

The genes are TRBV29-1 and TRBJ1-1; TCRdb indicates TRBD1, and absent DNA this call remains unverified. Per germline, CDR1 SQVTM and CDR2 ANQGSEA. The CDR3 spans 12 residues. The CDR3 loop reads CSVELRAYEAFF.

The CDR3 spells CASSPSVWVKYQETQYF. The J gene is TRBJ2-5, the V gene TRBV28. Germline values: CDR1 MDHEN, CDR2 SYDVKM. CDR3 length equals 17 residues.

Considering frequency, this clonotype is medium-sized. V usage is TRBV28 and J usage is TRBJ1-2; with no DNA, the TCRdb D assignment of TRBD1 cannot be verified. CDR3 size: 15 residues. Per the germline V gene, CDR1 is MDHEN and CDR2 is SYDVKM. CDR3 amino acids: CASTETGGLYYGYTF.

The V call is TRBV7-9, the J call TRBJ1-1; TCRdb returns TRBD1, unconfirmable since there is no DNA. The CDR3 loop spans 13 amino acids. Germline values: CDR1 SEHNR, CDR2 FQNEAQ (reference sequence). CDR3 sequence reads: CASSPPDRDVVTF.

The chain carries TRBV11-2 and TRBJ2-1. CDR1 is SGHAT and CDR2 is FQNNGV in the germline V gene. The CDR3 has 11 amino acids. The CDR3 region is CASSLSNEQFF. The full variable domain, rest sourced from reference TRBV11-2 and TRBJ2-1, is EAGVAQSPRYKIIEKRQSVAFWCNPISGHATLYWYQQILGQGPKLLIQFQNNGVVDDSQLPKDRFSAERLKGVDSTLKIQPAKLEDSAVYLCASSLSNEQFFGPGTRLTVL.

The chain carries TRBV7-2 and TRBJ2-7. Germline V lookup: CDR1 SGHTA, CDR2 FQGNSA. CDR3 size: 16 residues. CDR3 protein: CASILDRTIPTYEQYF.

V usage is TRBV6-5 and J usage is TRBJ1-2; with no DNA, the TCRdb D assignment of TRBD1 cannot be verified. CDR3 size: 16 residues. Germline V gene data show CDR1 as MNHEY and CDR2 as SVGAGI. CDR3 residues: CASSTERDSQVSCYTF.

This chain joins TRBV28 and TRBJ2-7; the TRBD1 assignment by TCRdb is unverifiable without DNA. This CDR3 comprises 13 residues. Germline-derived CDR1 and CDR2 are MDHEN and SYDVKM. The CDR3 sequence: CASAGHLVDEQYF.

The chain links TRBV4-1 to TRBJ1-5; TCRdb gives TRBD1 as the D gene, but with no DNA this cannot be confirmed. This CDR3 is built from 16 residues. CDR1 is MGHRA, CDR2 YSYEKL, per germline. CDR3 residues: CASSPGQGALGQPQHF.

The chain links TRBV4-2 to TRBJ2-1. In germline, CDR1 is LGHNA, CDR2 YNFKEQ. The CDR3 consists of 16 residues. The CDR3: CASSQEAGGSYNEQFF.

This clonotype counts as medium-sized (0.01 to 0.1%) by frequency. The rearrangement uses TRBV6-2 or TRBV6-3 and TRBJ2-3; TCRdb selects TRBD2, and the lack of DNA leaves this call unchecked. The CDR3 is 15 residues long. The germline CDR1 and CDR2 sequences are MNHEY and SVGEGT. CDR3 in amino acids: CASSPGLAETDTQYF.

CDR3 region: CASTGTGDNEQFF. The V gene is TRBV27, the J gene TRBJ2-1; TCRdb proposes TRBD1, but this gene call is untestable without DNA. Looked up from germline, CDR1 is MNHEY and CDR2 is SMNVEV (reference sequence). The CDR3 totals 13 residues.

The rearrangement joins TRBV7-9 to TRBJ2-7; TCRdb lists TRBD1, though no DNA is available to test this call. This CDR3 spans 14 amino acids. The germline CDR1 and CDR2 sequences are SEHNR and FQNEAQ (reference sequence). The CDR3 protein is CASRGRDTAVQQYF.

The CDR3 loop is CASSLSATLARGGEKLFF. The chain joins TRBV12-3 or TRBV12-4 to TRBJ1-4; TCRdb's D gene call, TRBD1, goes unchecked for lack of DNA. The CDR3 is 18 residues long.

The chain links TRBV6-2 or TRBV6-3 to TRBJ1-4. This CDR3 spans 11 amino acids. Germline CDR1 MNHEY, CDR2 SVGEGT. Here the CDR3 reads CASSPDEKLFF.

The CDR3 region is CASSSSADKLAGRLGTQYF. V and J are TRBV7-9 and TRBJ2-3; absent DNA, TCRdb's TRBD2 call cannot be checked. Germline CDR1 and CDR2: SEHNR and FQNEAQ (reference sequence). The CDR3 runs to 19 residues.